This note documents a single TCR beta chain sequence. The data were obtained in a study of shared clonotypes between healthy human individuals. Sequenced by immunoSEQ multiplex PCR; TCRdb stores in-frame clones only, minus some. This table has approximately 620,000 clones, more than 95% appearing once. The CDR3 totals 17 residues. V was pared by 0 bases and J by 2 bases, with 9 bases of the junction left unmatched. Germline CDR1 reads SGHRS; CDR2 reads YFSETQ. The chain recombines TRBV5-1 with TRBJ2-7; 9 bases fit TRBD2. What was sequenced was naive CD4+ T cells sorted from blood. Subset given: CD45RA+ positively selected. The origin of this receptor is a woman aged 30 to 39 in good health. The CDR3 spells CASSLASGIQSAYEQYF. As DNA, the CDR3 is TGCGCCAGCAGCTTGGCTAGCGGGATACAAAGCGCCTACGAGCAGTACTTC.